Each of the 14 T cell receptor beta chains below was sequenced from the same sample in a study of blood T cell repertoires in COVID-19. The method was immunoSEQ multiplex PCR; TCRdb's version includes in-frame clones alone and lacks a portion of them. Here the sample spans some 30,000 clones, 90% to 95% being singletons. Sequenced input: peripheral blood. These receptors were collected from a man aged 50 or older with active COVID-19.

The chain employs TRBV6-6 and TRBJ2-7, with D possibly TRBD1 on 6 matching bases. CDR1 MNHNY and CDR2 SVGAGI come from the germline V gene (reference sequence). This CDR3 region has 13 residues. Trimming left V 7 bases short and J 0 bases short, with 10 bases between. Written as DNA, the CDR3 is TGTGCCAGCACTGCGGACAGCTCCTACGAGCAGTACTTC. Translation: CASTADSSYEQYF.

The V and J genes are TRBV2 and TRBJ2-1, with a weak D call TRBD1 (6 bases). The V and J ends lost 6 bases and 4 bases respectively, with 10 bases between them. This CDR3 has 13 amino acids. Germline assignment: CDR1 SNHLY and CDR2 FYNNEI. The DNA for the CDR3 is TGTGCCAGCAGAGGGACACCTTACAATGAGCAGTTCTTC. Residues: CASRGTPYNEQFF.

This clone is labeled as medium-sized (0.01 to 0.1%). The chain employs TRBV7-9 and TRBJ2-5, with 7 nucleotides matching TRBD2. The CDR3 covers 14 residues. The V gene end was trimmed by 5 bases and the J gene end by 5 bases; junction bases not matched to a gene: 8. The germline V gene encodes CDR1 SEHNR and CDR2 FQNEAQ (reference sequence). DNA for the CDR3: TGTGCCAGCAGCGGGGGGGGACGACAGGAGACCCAGTACTTC. Translated: CASSGGGRQETQYF.

This clone has only one observation. V usage is TRBV5-1 and J usage is TRBJ2-1; D is unresolved. The CDR3 runs 13 residues. Germline CDR1 is SGHRS and CDR2 is YFSETQ. V was trimmed by 3 bases and J by 4 bases, leaving 8 bases between them. For the CDR3, the DNA is TGCGCCAGCAGCTCCCAGATATACAATGAGCAGTTCTTC. Encoded protein: CASSSQIYNEQFF.

The chain uses TRBV6-2 or TRBV6-3 and TRBJ1-1; TRBD1 might be the D (5 bases). CDR1 is MNHEY, CDR2 SVGEGT, per germline. Trimming took 2 bases from V and 0 from J, leaving 10 bases between them. The CDR3 loop spans 15 amino acids. The CDR3 here is CASSYRGTMNTEAFF. CDR3 in DNA: TGTGCCAGCAGTTACCGGGGGACCATGAACACTGAAGCTTTCTTT.

The chain carries TRBV20-1 and TRBJ2-3, with 10 bases fitting TRBD2. The length of the CDR3 is 13 residues. V was clipped by 5 bases and J by 7 bases; unmatched bases: 6. Germline CDR1 reads DFQATT; CDR2 reads SNEGSKA (reference sequence). CDR3 loop: CSAGGTSVNTQYF. The CDR3 DNA reads TGCAGTGCTGGTGGGACTAGCGTCAATACGCAGTATTTT.

The chain combines TRBV21-1 with TRBJ2-7; the D call TRBD1 from the table was never checked on the DNA. TRBV21-1 is flagged as a pseudogene. CDR3 size: 15 residues. CDR3 region: CASGQIPSRPYEQYF. In DNA form, the CDR3 reads TGTGCCAGCGGACAGATTCCTAGTCGGCCCTACGAGCAGTACTTC.

This rearrangement joins TRBV5-4 to TRBJ2-5; tentative D call: TRBD2 (7 bases). V was shortened by 7 bases and J by 5 bases, with 15 bases between the two germline ends. The CDR3 sequence is 13 residues long. From germline, CDR1 is SGHNT and CDR2 YYREEE (reference sequence). The CDR3 region has the DNA TGTGCCAGCCACGAGGGGGGGAGCGAGACCCAGTACTTC. The encoded protein is CASHEGGSETQYF.

The chain couples TRBV5-1 to TRBJ1-2, with D possibly TRBD1 on 6 matching bases. Trimming removed 0 bases at V and 6 bases at J, with 15 bases between. Germline lookup yields CDR1 SGHRS and CDR2 YFSETQ. The CDR3 covers 15 residues. This chain's CDR3 is CASSLVLIGGDGYTF. The CDR3 nucleotides are TGCGCCAGCAGCTTGGTACTTATTGGGGGCGATGGCTACACCTTC.

V is TRBV3-1 (or the pseudogene TRBV3-2) and J is TRBJ2-1, with D maybe TRBD2 (6 bases). CDR3 length: 16 residues. Germline assignment: CDR1 LGHDT and CDR2 YNNKEL (reference sequence). V gave up 1 base and J gave up 3 bases, with 13 bases separating them. CDR3 coding DNA: TGTGCCAGCAGCCAAGTTAGGATAGCGGACTACAATGAGCAGTTCTTC. Protein sequence: CASSQVRIADYNEQFF.

There are a few counts of this clone. This sequence joins TRBV6-1 and TRBJ2-5, with 11 bases lining up with TRBD2. CDR3 length equals 15 residues. Germline CDR1 is MNHNS and CDR2 is SASEGT. The V and J ends lost 2 bases and 2 bases, in that order; junction bases with no gene match: 1. The CDR3 nucleotides read TGTGCCAGCAGTGAATTAGCGGGGGGGCAAGAGACCCAGTACTTC. As protein: CASSELAGGQETQYF.

The J gene is TRBJ1-2, the V gene TRBV24-1; D is uncertain. V lost 9 bases, J lost 7 bases, and 23 bases lay in between. This CDR3 region has 15 residues. Germline loops: CDR1 KGHDR, CDR2 SFDVKD. CDR3 DNA sequence: TGTGCCACCCACGATTTGTTGGCAGTTGAGGGTGGCTACACCTTC. Protein sequence: CATHDLLAVEGGYTF.

The rearrangement uses TRBV6-2 or TRBV6-3 and TRBJ2-7; the D gene is possibly TRBD2 (6 bases). V was clipped by 2 bases and J by 4 bases, with 15 bases between them. The CDR3 has 15 residues. From germline, CDR1 is MNHEY and CDR2 SVGEGT. The CDR3 loop is CASSYRGLLHYEQYF. The DNA for the CDR3 is TGTGCCAGCAGTTACCGGGGACTGCTCCATTACGAGCAGTACTTC.

The chain couples TRBV9 to TRBJ1-2; perhaps TRBD1 as D (6 bases). The CDR3 extends over 14 amino acids. The V gene lost 3 bases and the J gene lost 1 base, with 10 bases spanning the gap. Germline V gives CDR1 SGDLS, CDR2 YYNGEE. The CDR3 bases are TGTGCCAGCAGCGGACAGGACTTTAACTATGGCTACACCTTC. Its translation is CASSGQDFNYGYTF.